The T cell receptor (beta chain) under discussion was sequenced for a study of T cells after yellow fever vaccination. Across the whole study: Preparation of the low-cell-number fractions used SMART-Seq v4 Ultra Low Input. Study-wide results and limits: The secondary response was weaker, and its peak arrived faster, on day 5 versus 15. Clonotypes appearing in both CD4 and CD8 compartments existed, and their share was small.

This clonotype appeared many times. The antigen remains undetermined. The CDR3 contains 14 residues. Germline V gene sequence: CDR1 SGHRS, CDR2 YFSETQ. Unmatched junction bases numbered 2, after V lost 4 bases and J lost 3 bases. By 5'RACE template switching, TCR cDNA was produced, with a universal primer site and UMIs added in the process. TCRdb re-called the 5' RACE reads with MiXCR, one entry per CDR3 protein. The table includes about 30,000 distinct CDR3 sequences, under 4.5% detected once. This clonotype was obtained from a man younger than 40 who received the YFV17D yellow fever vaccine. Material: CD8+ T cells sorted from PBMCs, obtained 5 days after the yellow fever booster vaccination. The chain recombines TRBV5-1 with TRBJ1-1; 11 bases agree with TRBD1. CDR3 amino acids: CASSGGQGDTEAFF. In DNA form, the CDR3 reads TGCGCCAGCAGCGGGGGACAGGGGGACACTGAAGCTTTCTTT.